This TCR beta chain was identified during a study of T-cell reconstitution after alpha-beta-depleted transplantation in children. Preparation of the TCRbeta library used unique molecular identifiers. A single record per CDR3 protein comes from TCRdb applying MiXCR to the PCR reads. The sample contains 440,000 or so distinct CDR3 sequences, approximately 11% of which appear only once. V was clipped by 1 base and J by 4 bases, with 8 bases between them. From germline, CDR1 is DFQATT and CDR2 SNEGSKA (reference sequence). This CDR3 is 13 amino acids long. This specimen was PBMCs from the stem cell graft donor, taken from the stem cell graft. This TCR was sampled from a human donor who donated a stem cell graft to a child with acute myeloid leukemia. The chain couples TRBV20-1 to TRBJ1-5; tentatively, D is TRBD1 (5 bases). Here the CDR3 DNA reads TGCAGTGCTAGAGGGGCAGGGAATCAGCCCCAGCATTTT. It encodes CSARGAGNQPQHF.